A single sample gave rise to the 32 T cell receptor beta chains below, sequenced in a study of siplizumab effects on memory and regulatory T cells. Sequenced by immunoSEQ multiplex PCR; TCRdb stores in-frame clones only, minus some. The sample includes 50,000 to 70,000 clones, about 96% seen only once; the top ten take more than 0.075%. Sequenced: naive CD8+ T cells sorted from blood. These receptors were taken from a human donor in good health.

The V gene is TRBV6-5, the J gene TRBJ1-5; D unresolved. CDR3 length: 12 residues. CDR1 and CDR2 from the germline V gene are MNHEY and SVGAGI. With 6 bases removed from V and 4 bases from J, the gap between germline ends came to 7 bases. CDR3 sequence reads: CASSQRNQPQHF. The CDR3 DNA reads as TGTGCCAGCAGCCAAAGGAATCAGCCCCAGCATTTT.

The chain recombines TRBV5-6 with TRBJ1-2, with TRBD1 matching 12 bases. The CDR3 contains 15 residues. V trimming: 2 bases; J trimming: 4 bases; junction bases outside the gene matches: 3. Germline-derived CDR1 and CDR2 are SGHDT and YYEEEE. In DNA form, the CDR3 reads TGTGCCAGCAGCTTTGGGACAGGGGGCACCTATGGCTACACCTTC. Protein sequence: CASSFGTGGTYGYTF.

The CDR3 spells CASSWDSSYEQYF. In DNA form, the CDR3 reads TGTGCCAGCAGTTGGGACAGTTCCTACGAGCAGTACTTC. The chain combines TRBV27 with TRBJ2-7; 7 nucleotides match TRBD1. Trimming at V came to 4 bases and at J to 1 base, leaving 1 base not matched to a gene. This CDR3 region has 13 residues. CDR1 and CDR2 (germline): MNHEY, SMNVEV (reference sequence).

The chain combines TRBV6-1 with TRBJ2-7; D may be TRBD1 (6 bases). CDR1 is MNHNS, CDR2 SASEGT, per germline. The CDR3 length is 14 residues. Trimming left V 4 bases short and J 2 bases short, with 12 bases between. The CDR3 DNA reads TGTGCCAGCAGTGGCGACAGGAGTACCTACGAGCAGTACTTC. It encodes CASSGDRSTYEQYF.

The chain uses TRBV28 and TRBJ1-3; D ambiguous. Germline V CDR1 and CDR2: MDHEN, SYDVKM. The CDR3 consists of 15 residues. With 4 bases removed from V and 0 bases from J, the gap between germline ends came to 10 bases. The CDR3 sequence: CASSSNTISGNTIYF. The CDR3 DNA sequence: TGTGCCAGCAGTTCGAACACCATCTCTGGAAACACCATATATTTT.

This chain joins TRBV30 and TRBJ2-1, with D perhaps given as TRBD1 or TRBD2 (5 bases each). Germline-derived CDR1 and CDR2 are GTSNPN and SVGIG (reference sequence). This CDR3 spans 15 amino acids. V was trimmed by 1 base and J by 6 bases, leaving 16 bases between them. The CDR3 nucleotides read TGTGCCTGGAGTGGATCCGGGACGGAGGTCAATGAGCAGTTCTTC. Its protein is CAWSGSGTEVNEQFF.

The chain carries TRBV9 and TRBJ1-5; no clear D gene. This CDR3 contains 14 residues. CDR1 and CDR2 from the germline V gene are SGDLS and YYNGEE. The V and J ends lost 3 bases and 0 bases respectively, with 7 bases between them. The CDR3 nucleotides read TGTGCCAGCAGCGGCTCCAGTAGCAATCAGCCCCAGCATTTT. As protein: CASSGSSSNQPQHF.

J is TRBJ1-2 and V is TRBV30; 7 bases are a match to TRBD1. This CDR3 is built from 14 residues. V was pared by 4 bases and J by 2 bases, with 7 bases of the junction left unmatched. Germline V lookup: CDR1 GTSNPN, CDR2 SVGIG (reference sequence). This CDR3 is CAWNLQDRNYGYTF. The CDR3, as DNA: TGTGCCTGGAACCTACAGGACAGGAACTATGGCTACACCTTC.

The chain carries TRBV21-1 and TRBJ2-6; the DNA was not used to check the table's D call, TRBD1. TRBV21-1 is recorded as a pseudogene. CDR3 length equals 19 residues. CDR3 bases: TGTGCCAGCAGCAAAGAAATACAGGGGAGAGTGCCTGGGGCCAACGTCCTGACTTTC. Translated, it gives CASSKEIQGRVPGANVLTF.

This clone was counted only a few times. CDR3 amino acids: CASSEDRWNEQFF. Written as DNA, the CDR3 is TGCGCCAGCAGTGAGGATAGATGGAATGAGCAGTTCTTC. The V and J genes are TRBV10-1 and TRBJ2-1; no firm D call. The CDR3 runs 13 residues. Trimming took off 2 bases at V and 7 bases at J, with 9 bases between the two ends. Looked up from germline, CDR1 is WNHNN and CDR2 is SYGVQD (reference sequence).

This chain uses TRBV13 with TRBJ2-5, with D perhaps TRBD1 (6 bases). The CDR3 has 13 residues. The germline V gene encodes CDR1 PRHDT and CDR2 FYEKMQ (reference sequence). V was cut by 4 bases and J by 5 bases, with 11 bases left in between. The CDR3 is CASSYRVWETQYF. For the CDR3, the DNA is TGTGCCAGCAGCTACAGGGTTTGGGAGACCCAGTACTTC.

The gene calls are TRBV4-2 and TRBJ2-3, with TRBD2 identical over 9 bases. The trim removed 1 base at V and 5 bases at J, leaving 7 bases unmatched. Germline V lookup: CDR1 LGHNA, CDR2 YNFKEQ. The CDR3 length is 16 residues. The CDR3 DNA sequence: TGTGCCAGCAGCCAAGGGGCGGGGGGGGCAATAGATACGCAGTATTTT. This translates into CASSQGAGGAIDTQYF.

The V gene is TRBV5-4, the J gene TRBJ1-4, with 9 bases that match TRBD1. This CDR3 spans 16 amino acids. Germline CDR1 reads SGHNT; CDR2 reads YYREEE (reference sequence). V gave up 0 bases and J gave up 6 bases; unmatched junction bases: 6. In DNA, the CDR3 is TGTGCCAGCAGCTTGGTTGGGACAGGGTACGATGAAAAACTGTTTTTT. Translating gives CASSLVGTGYDEKLFF.

The chain links TRBV4-1 to TRBJ2-7; TRBD1 agrees at 12 bases. This CDR3 has 16 residues. Trimming at V came to 3 bases and at J to 0 bases, leaving 3 bases not matched to a gene. Germline CDR1 and CDR2: MGHRA and YSYEKL. CDR3 amino acids: CASSHAGQGASYEQYF. The CDR3 nucleotides read TGCGCCAGCAGCCACGCGGGACAGGGGGCCTCCTACGAGCAGTACTTC.

This chain joins TRBV27 and TRBJ2-7, with 12 bases that match TRBD2. Germline V gene data show CDR1 as MNHEY and CDR2 as SMNVEV (reference sequence). Losses at the gene ends were 6 bases for V and 6 bases for J; bases not matched to a gene: 9. The CDR3 spans 15 residues. Here the CDR3 reads CASSPITSGGSEQYF. The CDR3 nucleotides read TGTGCCAGCAGCCCTATAACTAGCGGGGGGTCCGAGCAGTACTTC.

This chain joins TRBV7-9 and TRBJ1-1, with no clear D. The V and J ends lost 5 bases and 0 bases respectively, with 7 bases between them. Per the germline V gene, CDR1 is SEHNR and CDR2 is FQNEAQ (reference sequence). The CDR3 length is 13 residues. The CDR3 spells CASSPRMNTEAFF. In DNA, the CDR3 is TGTGCCAGCAGCCCCCGAATGAACACTGAAGCTTTCTTT.

The gene calls are TRBV19 and TRBJ2-5; weak D call: TRBD2 (5 bases). The CDR3 is made up of 19 amino acids. Trimming removed 3 bases at V and 2 bases at J, with 25 bases between. Germline CDR1 LNHDA, CDR2 SQIVND (reference sequence). The CDR3: CASSMDGPGFGVHQETQYF. In DNA, the CDR3 is TGTGCCAGTAGTATGGATGGCCCTGGTTTCGGGGTCCATCAAGAGACCCAGTACTTC.

V and J are TRBV10-3 and TRBJ2-3; TRBD2 is a possible D gene (6 bases). CDR1 is ENHRY and CDR2 is SYGVKD in the germline V gene. V lost 4 bases and J lost 1, with 9 bases in between. The CDR3 extends over 14 amino acids. CDR3 sequence reads: CAISVGGGTDTQYF. The CDR3, as DNA: TGTGCCATCAGTGTAGGCGGGGGCACAGATACGCAGTATTTT.

V usage is TRBV7-6 and J usage is TRBJ1-1, with no clear D. Deletions cut 4 bases from V and 5 bases from J, with 11 bases between. CDR3 size: 13 residues. Germline values: CDR1 SGHVS, CDR2 FNYEAQ. The CDR3 region has the DNA TGTGCCAGCAGCTCTGGACTCGGGACTGAAGCTTTCTTT. Protein sequence: CASSSGLGTEAFF.

The chain couples TRBV18 to TRBJ2-2; tentative D call: TRBD1 (5 bases). Trimming shortened V by 3 bases and J by 2 bases, and 10 bases separated the two germline ends. In germline, CDR1 is KGHSH, CDR2 LQKENI. The CDR3 length is 15 residues. CDR3 amino acids: CASSPFQGNTGELFF. For the CDR3, the DNA is TGTGCCAGCTCACCCTTCCAGGGTAACACCGGGGAGCTGTTTTTT.

The chain couples TRBV19 to TRBJ1-2, with a weak D call TRBD1 (5 bases). From germline, CDR1 is LNHDA and CDR2 SQIVND (reference sequence). This CDR3 has 12 residues. The germline V and J ends were trimmed by 7 bases and 9 bases, with 15 bases remaining between them. The CDR3, as DNA: TGTGCCAGTACCGGGGACGGCGGCCGCTACACCTTC. Protein: CASTGDGGRYTF. The complete variable domain, with remaining parts taken from reference TRBV19 and TRBJ1-2, reads DGGITQSPKYLFRKEGQNVTLSCEQNLNHDAMYWYRQDPGQGLRLIYYSQIVNDFQKGDIAEGYSVSREKKESFPLTVTSAQKNPTAFYLCASTGDGGRYTFGSGTRLTVV.

V and J are TRBV7-6 and TRBJ2-1; TRBD1 agrees at 8 bases. Germline CDR1 SGHVS, CDR2 FNYEAQ. J gave up 8 bases and V 5 bases, and 11 bases lay outside the gene matches. This CDR3 region has 15 residues. CDR3 DNA: TGTGCCAGCAGCGGTAGACAGGGGAGTCACCATGAGCAGTTCTTC. This codes for CASSGRQGSHHEQFF. Full variable domain (missing parts from reference TRBV7-6 and TRBJ2-1): GAGVSQSPRYKVTKRGQDVALRCDPISGHVSLYWYRQALGQGPEFLTYFNYEAQQDKSGLPNDRFSAERPEGSISTLTIQRTEQRDSAMYRCASSGRQGSHHEQFFGPGTRLTVL.

DNA for the CDR3: TGTGCCAGCAGTGGGGTTGCCTACGAGCAGTACTTC. It specifies CASSGVAYEQYF. The rearrangement links TRBV25-1 to TRBJ2-7; D gene unclear. V lost 4 bases and J lost 2, with 6 bases in between. Germline assignment: CDR1 MGHDK and CDR2 SYGVNS. The CDR3 extends over 12 amino acids.

The chain employs TRBV7-9 and TRBJ1-2, with D possibly being TRBD1 (6 bases). The CDR3 spans 16 residues. Germline values: CDR1 SEHNR, CDR2 FQNEAQ (reference sequence). Trimming shortened V by 4 bases and J by 7 bases, and 22 bases separated the two germline ends. CDR3 region: CASSSPFDPGEGGYTF. CDR3 DNA sequence: TGTGCCAGCAGCTCCCCGTTCGACCCAGGGGAGGGTGGCTACACCTTC.

This clone was seen a single time. The chain combines TRBV9 with TRBJ1-1, with D perhaps TRBD1 (5 bases). Trimming left V 9 bases short and J 6 bases short, with 18 bases between. The germline V gene has CDR1 SGDLS and CDR2 YYNGEE. The CDR3 is 13 amino acids. This CDR3 is CATQGVQSSEAFF. The CDR3 DNA is TGTGCCACCCAGGGAGTTCAAAGCTCTGAAGCTTTCTTT. Full variable domain (outside the CDR3, taken from reference TRBV9 and TRBJ1-1): DSGVTQTPKHLITATGQRVTLRCSPRSGDLSVYWYQQSLDQGLQFLIQYYNGEERAKGNILERFSAQQFPDLHSELNLSSLELGDSALYFCATQGVQSSEAFFGQGTRLTVV.

This clone appeared once. Other DNA sequences in this sample translate to the same CDR3. The chain joins TRBV19 to TRBJ1-1; possible D gene TRBD1, 5 bases. Germline CDR1 LNHDA, CDR2 SQIVND (reference sequence). Trimming took 4 bases from V and 2 from J, leaving 8 bases between them. CDR3 length: 13 residues. CDR3: CASSTGGNTEAFF. The CDR3 DNA is TGTGCCAGTAGTACGGGGGGAAACACTGAAGCTTTCTTT.

The rearrangement uses TRBV5-1 and TRBJ2-7, with D maybe TRBD2 (6 bases). Looked up from germline, CDR1 is SGHRS and CDR2 is YFSETQ. The V end was cut by 4 bases, the J end by 4 bases, with 21 bases between. The CDR3 totals 16 residues. The CDR3 region is CASSLSMEGNRYEQYF. CDR3 bases: TGCGCCAGCAGCCTATCGATGGAGGGGAACAGGTACGAGCAGTACTTC. Full variable domain (rest looked up from reference TRBV5-1 and TRBJ2-7): KAGVTQTPRYLIKTRGQQVTLSCSPISGHRSVSWYQQTPGQGLQFLFEYFSETQRNKGNFPGRFSGRQFSNSRSEMNVSTLELGDSALYLCASSLSMEGNRYEQYFGPGTRLTVT.

This clone is a singleton in its sample. The chain links TRBV27 to TRBJ1-3; no firm D call. CDR1 and CDR2 (germline): MNHEY, SMNVEV (reference sequence). V dropped 2 bases and J dropped 1 base, with 6 bases sitting between them. The CDR3 loop spans 14 amino acids. The DNA for the CDR3 is TGTGCCAGCAGTTTAATCGGGTCTGGAAACACCATATATTTT. Protein product: CASSLIGSGNTIYF.

The chain links TRBV6-5 to TRBJ2-7; possibly TRBD1 for D (6 bases). Deletions cut 7 bases from V and 5 bases from J, with 12 bases between. Germline V lookup: CDR1 MNHEY, CDR2 SVGAGI. This CDR3 spans 12 amino acids. The CDR3 sequence: CASIGQPHEQYF. The CDR3, as DNA: TGTGCCAGCATCGGACAGCCGCACGAGCAGTACTTC.

The CDR3 DNA is TGTGCCAGCAGTTTTGGGGTCACGGGGCAGCCCCAGCATTTT. Translated, it gives CASSFGVTGQPQHF. The chain joins TRBV27 to TRBJ1-5; D gene ambiguous. V lost 3 bases, J lost 7 bases, and 13 bases lay in between. This CDR3 comprises 14 residues. CDR1 and CDR2 from the germline V gene are MNHEY and SMNVEV (reference sequence).

This clone was detected only once. The chain couples TRBV9 to TRBJ1-2, with unresolved D. The germline CDR1 and CDR2 sequences are SGDLS and YYNGEE. The CDR3 spans 12 residues. With 4 bases removed from V and 2 bases from J, the gap between germline ends came to 6 bases. Written as DNA, the CDR3 is TGTGCCAGCAGCCGTGGGAACTATGGCTACACCTTC. It codes for CASSRGNYGYTF.

The V and J genes are TRBV9 and TRBJ2-7; D may match TRBD1 or TRBD2 (5 bases each). Germline-derived CDR1 and CDR2 are SGDLS and YYNGEE. Trimming removed 0 bases from V and 2 bases from J, with 9 bases in between. This CDR3 region has 14 residues. The CDR3 DNA follows: TGTGCCAGCAGCGTAGGCTGGGGGACCTACGAGCAGTACTTC. Translating gives CASSVGWGTYEQYF.